The next 32 T cell receptor beta chains were all read from a single sample in a study of blood T cell repertoires in COVID-19. Some clones are missing from TCRdb's copy, which holds only in-frame ones; the method was immunoSEQ multiplex PCR. This sample has 150,000 or so clones, with roughly 83% found just once. Sample: peripheral blood. Receptor source: a woman of 80 years or more with acute or convalescent COVID-19.

The chain uses TRBV19 and TRBJ1-4, with D maybe TRBD1 (5 bases). Germline-derived CDR1 and CDR2 are LNHDA and SQIVND (reference sequence). The CDR3 runs to 17 residues. V was trimmed by 1 base and J by 0 bases, leaving 12 bases between them. The CDR3 nucleotides read TGTGCCAGTAGTATAGTCGCGACAGTAGCAACTAATGAAAAACTGTTTTTT. Translated: CASSIVATVATNEKLFF. Complete variable domain (other parts from reference TRBV19 and TRBJ1-4): DGGITQSPKYLFRKEGQNVTLSCEQNLNHDAMYWYRQDPGQGLRLIYYSQIVNDFQKGDIAEGYSVSREKKESFPLTVTSAQKNPTAFYLCASSIVATVATNEKLFFGSGTQLSVL.

The J gene is TRBJ1-2, the V gene TRBV18; 10 nucleotides agree with TRBD1. The V segment lost 0 bases and the J segment 6 bases; nucleotides outside the gene matches: 4. This CDR3 is built from 15 residues. Germline V gives CDR1 KGHSH, CDR2 LQKENI. The CDR3 DNA reads as TGTGCCAGCTCACCACCGCGACAGGGGGCGCATGGCTACACCTTC. It encodes CASSPPRQGAHGYTF.

The J gene is TRBJ1-2, the V gene TRBV7-9; maybe TRBD1 (5 bases). Trimming took 4 bases from V and 10 from J, leaving 16 bases between them. Germline V gives CDR1 SEHNR, CDR2 FQNEAQ (reference sequence). CDR3 length equals 13 residues. Here the CDR3 reads CASSSSGPSDYTF. The CDR3 bases are TGTGCCAGCAGCTCCTCAGGGCCCTCCGACTACACCTTC.

This clone has only one observation. The chain couples TRBV5-1 to TRBJ1-1; perhaps TRBD1 as D (6 bases). There are 14 residues in the CDR3. The V gene lost 7 bases and the J gene lost 0 bases, with 13 bases spanning the gap. Looked up from germline, CDR1 is SGHRS and CDR2 is YFSETQ. CDR3 in amino acids: CASRGGALNTEAFF. CDR3 DNA sequence: TGCGCCAGCCGAGGGGGGGCCCTGAACACTGAAGCTTTCTTT.

This chain uses TRBV5-6 with TRBJ1-1, with no clear D. This CDR3 has 14 residues. Germline loops: CDR1 SGHDT, CDR2 YYEEEE. V lost 7 bases, J lost 1 base, and 14 bases lay in between. CDR3 residues: CASYRVSRNTEAFF. CDR3 nucleotide sequence: TGTGCCAGCTACAGAGTGTCGAGGAACACTGAAGCTTTCTTT.

This chain joins TRBV7-9 and TRBJ2-3; D gene uncertain. The V end was cut by 2 bases, the J end by 2 bases, with 11 bases between. Germline V lookup: CDR1 SEHNR, CDR2 FQNEAQ (reference sequence). CDR3 length equals 15 residues. The chain's CDR3 is CASSLSGNPTDTQYF. The CDR3 DNA reads TGTGCCAGCAGCTTATCAGGAAACCCCACAGATACGCAGTATTTT.

The chain uses TRBV7-9 and TRBJ2-2; the D gene is possibly TRBD2 (5 bases). Trimming removed 3 bases at V and 0 bases at J, with 14 bases between. The CDR3 covers 17 residues. Germline CDR1 reads SEHNR; CDR2 reads FQNEAQ (reference sequence). The CDR3 DNA follows: TGTGCCAGCAGCTTGCCGTTTGAGCGGTCGAACACCGGGGAGCTGTTTTTT. It translates to CASSLPFERSNTGELFF. Complete variable domain (other parts from reference TRBV7-9 and TRBJ2-2): DTGVSQNPRHKITKRGQNVTFRCDPISEHNRLYWYRQTLGQGPEFLTYFQNEAQLEKSRLLSDRFSAERPKGSFSTLEIQRTEQGDSAMYLCASSLPFERSNTGELFFGEGSRLTVL.

The chain links TRBV9 to TRBJ2-4, with 7 bases fitting TRBD1. The CDR3 extends over 17 amino acids. V shed 0 bases, J shed 6 bases, and the junction held 12 bases outside the gene matches. From germline, CDR1 is SGDLS and CDR2 YYNGEE. The CDR3 region has the DNA TGTGCCAGCAGCGTAGGACAGGGAGACCCTCCAGGAAACATTCAGTACTTC. As protein: CASSVGQGDPPGNIQYF.

V usage is TRBV11-2 and J usage is TRBJ2-7; 10 positions agree with TRBD1. This CDR3 has 16 residues. Germline CDR1 and CDR2: SGHAT and FQNNGV. The V segment lost 4 bases and the J segment 4 bases; nucleotides outside the gene matches: 10. CDR3 coding DNA: TGTGCCAGCAGCTCAAAAAGGGGACAGGGGTCTTACGAGCAGTACTTC. Residues: CASSSKRGQGSYEQYF.

This chain uses TRBV19 with TRBJ1-6; 8 bases agree with TRBD1. Germline V gene sequence: CDR1 LNHDA, CDR2 SQIVND (reference sequence). The CDR3 has 15 residues. After removal of 4 bases from V and 6 bases from J, the junction contained 5 bases not matched to a gene. CDR3 in amino acids: CASSRTDRANSPLHF. CDR3 coding DNA: TGTGCCAGTAGTAGAACGGACAGGGCTAATTCACCCCTCCACTTT.

The genes are TRBV7-3 and TRBJ2-2; 9 nucleotides line up with TRBD2. This CDR3 is 16 amino acids long. J lost 1 base, V lost 3 bases, and 3 bases had no gene match. CDR1 and CDR2 from the germline V gene are SGHTA and FQGTGA. The CDR3 DNA is TGTGCCAGCAGCTTGGCGACTAGCGGGAACACCGGGGAGCTGTTTTTT. Translated, it gives CASSLATSGNTGELFF. Full variable domain (rest looked up from reference TRBV7-3 and TRBJ2-2): GAGVSQTPSNKVTEKGKYVELRCDPISGHTALYWYRQSLGQGPEFLIYFQGTGAADDSGLPNDRFFAVRPEGSVSTLKIQRTERGDSAVYLCASSLATSGNTGELFFGEGSRLTVL.

The chain joins TRBV2 to TRBJ1-6; D remains ambiguous. Germline V lookup: CDR1 SNHLY, CDR2 FYNNEI. V was cut by 4 bases and J by 11 bases, with 15 bases left in between. The CDR3 is made up of 14 amino acids. CDR3 sequence: CASSGLVSTAPLHF. The CDR3 DNA sequence: TGTGCCAGCAGTGGTTTGGTGTCCACGGCACCCCTCCACTTT.

The V gene is TRBV29-1, the J gene TRBJ2-3; the D gene is possibly TRBD2 (5 bases). Trimming pared 4 bases from V and 2 bases from J, leaving 10 bases between. This CDR3 has 13 residues. Germline values: CDR1 SQVTM, CDR2 ANQGSEA. The CDR3 sequence is CSVVSGFTDTQYF. CDR3 bases: TGCAGCGTTGTATCGGGGTTCACAGATACGCAGTATTTT.

This chain connects TRBV5-4 to TRBJ1-1, with TRBD1 matching 10 bases. The junction had 10 bases not matched to a gene; V was cut back by 3 bases and J by 5 bases. The CDR3 spans 16 residues. CDR1 and CDR2 from the germline V gene are SGHNT and YYREEE (reference sequence). The CDR3 loop is CASSWGTGVRRTEAFF. CDR3 DNA sequence: TGTGCCAGCAGCTGGGGGACAGGGGTGAGACGAACTGAAGCTTTCTTT.

This chain connects TRBV3-1 (or the pseudogene TRBV3-2) to TRBJ2-3, with a weak D call TRBD1 (6 bases). Germline CDR1 LGHDT, CDR2 YNNKEL (reference sequence). The CDR3 contains 12 residues. V was shortened by 1 base and J by 9 bases, with 8 bases between the two germline ends. The CDR3 region has the DNA TGTGCCAGCAGCCAAGGGGGGCAAACGCAGTATTTT. It specifies CASSQGGQTQYF.

V gene TRBV7-9 combines with J gene TRBJ1-1; D uncertain. This CDR3 comprises 15 residues. V was trimmed by 5 bases and J by 7 bases, leaving 20 bases between them. Per the germline V gene, CDR1 is SEHNR and CDR2 is FQNEAQ (reference sequence). CDR3 DNA sequence: TGTGCCAGCAGCCGGCTCCGCCGGGGTACTAGTGAAGCTTTCTTT. Translating gives CASSRLRRGTSEAFF.

V is TRBV7-9 and J is TRBJ2-5; D is perhaps TRBD1 (6 bases). In germline, CDR1 is SEHNR, CDR2 FQNEAQ (reference sequence). The CDR3 runs to 14 residues. Trimming pared 11 bases from V and 4 bases from J, leaving 20 bases between. CDR3 nucleotides: TGTGCCGTCGAAAACAGGGTTGGGCGAGAGACCCAGTACTTC. This codes for CAVENRVGRETQYF.

The gene calls are TRBV9 and TRBJ2-7; D may be TRBD2 (6 bases). The CDR3 totals 15 residues. Trimming shortened V by 0 bases and J by 3 bases, and 13 bases separated the two germline ends. Germline assignment: CDR1 SGDLS and CDR2 YYNGEE. For the CDR3, the DNA is TGTGCCAGCAGCGTAGGTGCCGGGGGAGACTACGAGCAGTACTTC. The encoded protein is CASSVGAGGDYEQYF.

The J gene is TRBJ1-4, the V gene TRBV18; D gene ambiguous. There are 14 residues in the CDR3. V gave up 6 bases and J gave up 3 bases, with 11 bases separating them. CDR1 KGHSH and CDR2 LQKENI come from the germline V gene. Written as DNA, the CDR3 is TGTGCCAGCTCGCTCACGCGATCTAATGAAAAACTGTTTTTT. This sequence encodes CASSLTRSNEKLFF.

The sample holds one count of this clone. V and J are TRBV10-3 and TRBJ2-7, with 7 bases fitting TRBD2. V trimming: 3 bases; J trimming: 5 bases; junction bases outside the gene matches: 7. The CDR3 runs 14 residues. Looked up from germline, CDR1 is ENHRY and CDR2 is SYGVKD. In nucleotides, the CDR3 is TGTGCCATCAGTGATCGGACTAGTTCTGACGAGCAGTACTTC. Encoded protein: CAISDRTSSDEQYF.

The chain employs TRBV6-4 and TRBJ2-7, with 8 bases that match TRBD1. The CDR3 is 15 amino acids. Germline V gene lookup returns CDR1 MRHNA and CDR2 SNTAGT. V lost 4 bases to trimming and J lost 3 bases; unmatched junction nucleotides: 8. CDR3 residues: CASSVRTGGSYEQYF. Written as DNA, the CDR3 is TGTGCCAGCAGTGTGAGAACAGGGGGGAGCTACGAGCAGTACTTC.

The chain joins TRBV30 to TRBJ1-2; the D gene is possibly TRBD1 (6 bases). Between the trimmed V and J ends, which lost 4 bases and 1 base, there was a span of 16 bases. The germline gives CDR1 GTSNPN, CDR2 SVGIG (reference sequence). This CDR3 region has 15 residues. CDR3 coding DNA: TGTGCCTGGACGATACAGGGAACCCTTAACTATGGCTACACCTTC. It codes for CAWTIQGTLNYGYTF.

V and J are TRBV3-1 (or the pseudogene TRBV3-2) and TRBJ2-2, with D maybe TRBD2 (7 bases). The CDR3 has 16 residues. V was trimmed by 4 bases and J by 3 bases, leaving 15 bases between them. Germline V gives CDR1 LGHDT, CDR2 YNNKEL (reference sequence). The CDR3 DNA sequence: TGTGCCAGCAGCCGGCAAAGGGGGGGATACACCGGGGAGCTGTTTTTT. It encodes CASSRQRGGYTGELFF.

The J gene is TRBJ1-2, the V gene TRBV4-3; tentative D call: TRBD1 (6 bases). The V end was cut by 0 bases, the J end by 3 bases, with 14 bases between. The CDR3 extends over 16 amino acids. Germline values: CDR1 LGHNA, CDR2 YSLEER. The CDR3 here is CASSQDRTGHYYGYTF. CDR3 DNA sequence: TGCGCCAGCAGCCAAGATCGCACGGGACACTACTATGGCTACACCTTC.

The chain employs TRBV5-1 and TRBJ2-2; TRBD2 agrees at 8 bases. Germline values: CDR1 SGHRS, CDR2 YFSETQ. Losses at the gene ends were 10 bases for V and 3 bases for J; bases not matched to a gene: 8. CDR3 length: 14 amino acids. The CDR3 region has the DNA TGCGCCTCCTCGCGGGGGGATGACACCGGGGAGCTGTTTTTT. Residues: CASSRGDDTGELFF.

The rearrangement links TRBV7-3 to TRBJ2-2; D gene unclear. The V end was cut by 5 bases, the J end by 3 bases, with 16 bases between. Germline values: CDR1 SGHTA, CDR2 FQGTGA. The CDR3 runs to 16 residues. As DNA, the CDR3 is TGTGCCAGCAGCGAAGCGTCGGGTTTCGACACCGGGGAGCTGTTTTTT. Encoded protein: CASSEASGFDTGELFF.

This rearrangement joins TRBV2 to TRBJ2-2; 7 nucleotides agree with TRBD1. V shed 7 bases, J shed 2 bases, and the junction held 4 bases outside the gene matches. The CDR3 spans 14 residues. Germline CDR1 and CDR2: SNHLY and FYNNEI. The CDR3 DNA reads TGTGCCAGCACCTGGGACAGTAACACCGGGGAGCTGTTTTTT. Protein product: CASTWDSNTGELFF.

This chain connects TRBV5-8 to TRBJ2-3; D remains ambiguous. This CDR3 has 13 amino acids. The V and J ends lost 4 bases and 1 base respectively, with 7 bases between them. Germline V gene sequence: CDR1 SGHTS, CDR2 YDEGEE. Here the CDR3 DNA reads TGTGCCAGCAGCCTAATGCGCACAGATACGCAGTATTTT. Its protein is CASSLMRTDTQYF.

The V call is TRBV30, the J call TRBJ1-5; 7 bases agree with TRBD1. This CDR3 has 13 residues. With V trimmed by 1 base and J by 5 bases, 2 bases remained unmatched. In germline, CDR1 is GTSNPN, CDR2 SVGIG (reference sequence). CDR3 sequence (DNA): TGTGCCTGGAGTGGGGACAGCCATCAGCCCCAGCATTTT. Translation gives CAWSGDSHQPQHF.

This chain joins TRBV29-1 and TRBJ2-1, with 9 positions matching TRBD1. Per germline, CDR1 SQVTM and CDR2 ANQGSEA. The ends lost 8 bases at V and 4 bases at J; junction bases unmatched: 9. The CDR3 extends over 14 amino acids. Here the CDR3 reads CSISRDRAYNEQFF. DNA of the CDR3: TGCAGCATTTCCCGGGACAGGGCTTACAATGAGCAGTTCTTC.

The chain couples TRBV19 to TRBJ1-2; no definite D call. Trimming left V 5 bases short and J 0 bases short, with 13 bases between. Germline lookup yields CDR1 LNHDA and CDR2 SQIVND (reference sequence). The CDR3 extends over 15 amino acids. Here the CDR3 DNA reads TGTGCCAGTAGTCCAACGAGGCAGTCTAACTATGGCTACACCTTC. Protein: CASSPTRQSNYGYTF.

This clone was seen a single time. The V call is TRBV19, the J call TRBJ2-7, with 9 bases lining up with TRBD1. The J segment lost 4 bases and the V segment lost 6 bases, leaving 10 bases of the junction unmatched. CDR1 LNHDA and CDR2 SQIVND come from the germline V gene (reference sequence). CDR3 length equals 15 residues. This chain's CDR3 is CASRGHTGGRYEQYF. The CDR3 coding sequence is TGTGCCAGTAGGGGACACACAGGGGGCAGGTACGAGCAGTACTTC.